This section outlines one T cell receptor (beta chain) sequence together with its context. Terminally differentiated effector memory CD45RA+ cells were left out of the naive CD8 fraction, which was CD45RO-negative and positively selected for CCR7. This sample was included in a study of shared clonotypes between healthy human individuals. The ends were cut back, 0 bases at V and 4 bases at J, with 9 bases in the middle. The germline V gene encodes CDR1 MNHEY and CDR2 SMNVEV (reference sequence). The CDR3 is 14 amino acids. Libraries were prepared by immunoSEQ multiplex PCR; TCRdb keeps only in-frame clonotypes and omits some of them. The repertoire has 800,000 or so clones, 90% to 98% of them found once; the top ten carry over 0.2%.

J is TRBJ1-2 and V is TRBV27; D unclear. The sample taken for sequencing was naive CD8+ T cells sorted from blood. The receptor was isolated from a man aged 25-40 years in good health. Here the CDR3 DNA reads TGTGCCAGCAGTTTATCGGCAGCCTTCTATGGCTACACCTTC. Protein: CASSLSAAFYGYTF.